The rows below give T cell receptor beta chains drawn from one sample of a study of T cell responses to AZD1222 COVID-19 vaccine. Using immunoSEQ multiplex PCR, the repertoire was profiled, and TCRdb retains in-frame clones only, with some absent. The profile shows around 130,000 clones, around 90% of them singletons. Sequences were derived from peripheral blood, sampled 28 days after the second AZD1222 dose. The receptors come from an adult who received the AZD1222 COVID-19 vaccine. The CDR3 runs from the conserved cysteine through the conserved F or W. Fields, in order: D gene, V gene, clone size, J gene, CDR3 DNA, CDR3 protein. D genes are given only for firm matches. Clone size, where shown, is once, few, many, or a class for clones that have expanded.

D: -
V: TRBV10-3
size: -
J: TRBJ2-3
DNA: TGTGCCATCAGCTCTCGAGGGGGTGAGGGAGATACGCAGTATTTT
CDR3: CAISSRGGEGDTQYF

D: TRBD1
V: TRBV28
size: -
J: TRBJ1-5
DNA: TGTGCCAGCGAGGACAGGGGGAAGCCCCAGCATTTT
CDR3: CASEDRGKPQHF

D: TRBD2
V: TRBV19
size: -
J: TRBJ2-3
DNA: TGTGCCAGTAGTATTCAAGCGGGAGGCCCAGATACGCAGTATTTT
CDR3: CASSIQAGGPDTQYF

D: -
V: TRBV10-3
size: -
J: TRBJ2-7
DNA: TGTGCCATCATGGAGCGGAGCACCTACGAGCAGTACTTC
CDR3: CAIMERSTYEQYF

D: TRBD1
V: TRBV4-2
size: -
J: TRBJ2-7
DNA: TGTGCCAGCAGCCAAGGGGGACAGGGTAACTCCTACGAGCAGTACTTC
CDR3: CASSQGGQGNSYEQYF

D: -
V: TRBV7-6
size: -
J: TRBJ2-5
DNA: TGTGCCAGCAGCCTCCGGGCCCAAGAGACCCAGTACTTC
CDR3: CASSLRAQETQYF

D: TRBD1
V: TRBV4-2
size: few
J: TRBJ2-2
DNA: TGTGCCAGCAGCCAAGATCAGGGGGAAAGCACCGGGGAGCTGTTTTTT
CDR3: CASSQDQGESTGELFF

D: -
V: TRBV28
size: -
J: TRBJ1-4
DNA: TGTGCCAGCAGCCCCGAGACAGCAACTAATGAAAAACTGTTTTTT
CDR3: CASSPETATNEKLFF

D: -
V: TRBV11-3
size: once
J: TRBJ2-2
DNA: TGTGCCAGCAGCTTAGTCCCGGGACACACGAACACCGGGGAGCTGTTTTTT
CDR3: CASSLVPGHTNTGELFF

D: -
V: TRBV12-3/TRBV12-4
size: -
J: TRBJ2-7
DNA: TGTGCCAGCAGTTTAGGGGTGGTTTACGAGCAGTACTTC
CDR3: CASSLGVVYEQYF

D: -
V: TRBV7-9
size: -
J: TRBJ1-5
DNA: TGTGCCAGCAGCCCCGGGAGGGAGGGAAGCAATCAGCCCCAGCATTTT
CDR3: CASSPGREGSNQPQHF

D: -
V: TRBV30
size: -
J: TRBJ2-1
DNA: TGTGCCTGGAGTGTACAGGGCGTCGGGAATGAGCAGTTCTTC
CDR3: CAWSVQGVGNEQFF

D: -
V: TRBV21-1
size: -
J: TRBJ2-2
DNA: TGTGCCAGCAGCAAAGCTACTCTCTGTAAGTGTACGAACACCGGGGAGCTGTTTTTT
CDR3: CASSKATLCKCTNTGELFF

D: -
V: TRBV28
size: -
J: TRBJ1-5
DNA: TGTGCCAGCAGTCTGCCTAGGGACACCTGGAATCAGCCCCAGCATTTT
CDR3: CASSLPRDTWNQPQHF

D: -
V: TRBV5-1
size: -
J: TRBJ2-7
DNA: TGCGCCAGCAGCCCGGGACAAAACTACGAGCAGTACTTC
CDR3: CASSPGQNYEQYF

D: -
V: TRBV30
size: -
J: TRBJ1-2
DNA: TGTGCCTGGAGTCGTCCAACGGGACCGACCTATGGCTACACCTTC
CDR3: CAWSRPTGPTYGYTF

D: TRBD1
V: TRBV27
size: -
J: TRBJ1-1
DNA: TGTGCCAGCAGCCAAGACAGGGCCACTGAAGCTTTCTTT
CDR3: CASSQDRATEAFF

D: -
V: TRBV30
size: -
J: TRBJ2-6
DNA: TGTGCCTGGAGTGCAGGGGCCTCTGGGGCCAACGTCCTGACTTTC
CDR3: CAWSAGASGANVLTF

D: -
V: TRBV27
size: -
J: TRBJ2-7
DNA: TGTGCCAGCAGTGCTCGCGTCGACCCGTCCTACGAGCAGTACTTC
CDR3: CASSARVDPSYEQYF

D: TRBD1
V: TRBV19
size: -
J: TRBJ1-2
DNA: TGTGCCACGCAGTGGGACAGGGCCATCGGGGGCTACACCTTC
CDR3: CATQWDRAIGGYTF

D: -
V: TRBV5-1
size: -
J: TRBJ2-3
DNA: TGCGCCAGCAGCTTGGCCAAATGGGGGAGCCCGGGAACTAGCACAGATACGCAGTATTTT
CDR3: CASSLAKWGSPGTSTDTQYF

D: TRBD1
V: TRBV10-1
size: -
J: TRBJ2-1
DNA: TGCGCCAGCAGTGAAGGGCAGGGGGCGAGGAATGAGCAGTTCTTC
CDR3: CASSEGQGARNEQFF

D: -
V: TRBV27
size: -
J: TRBJ2-1
DNA: TGTGCCAGCACCAAGGGGACAAACTACAATGAGCAGTTCTTC
CDR3: CASTKGTNYNEQFF

D: TRBD1
V: TRBV4-1
size: -
J: TRBJ2-7
DNA: TGCGCCAGCAGCCCAACCGGGACAGGGCTTTACTTC
CDR3: CASSPTGTGLYF

D: TRBD2
V: TRBV4-1
size: once
J: TRBJ2-1
DNA: TGCGCCAGCAGCCAACTGACTAGCGGGAGGAATGAGCAGTTCTTC
CDR3: CASSQLTSGRNEQFF

D: -
V: TRBV28
size: -
J: TRBJ1-1
DNA: TGTGCCAGCAGTCCTCGGACTGAGAACACTGAAGCTTTCTTT
CDR3: CASSPRTENTEAFF

D: -
V: TRBV10-3
size: -
J: TRBJ2-7
DNA: TGTGCCATCAGTGAGACCGAACAGGGCTACGAGCAGTACTTC
CDR3: CAISETEQGYEQYF

D: -
V: TRBV27
size: once
J: TRBJ2-6
DNA: TGTGCCAGCAGAAGCTCTGGGGCCAACGTCCTGACTTTC
CDR3: CASRSSGANVLTF

D: -
V: TRBV28
size: -
J: TRBJ1-2
DNA: TGTGCCAGCAGTGGTTCGGTACTGGGTGGCTACACCTTC
CDR3: CASSGSVLGGYTF

D: TRBD2
V: TRBV4-1
size: -
J: TRBJ2-1
DNA: TGCGCCAGCAGCCAACAGGCGGGACTAGCGGGTAACAATGAGCAGTTCTTC
CDR3: CASSQQAGLAGNNEQFF

D: -
V: TRBV28
size: -
J: TRBJ1-2
DNA: TGTGCAGCAGTTCCGGCTGGGGGCAGAGGTAACTATGGCTACACCTTC
CDR3: CAAVPAGGRGNYGYTF

D: TRBD2
V: TRBV27
size: -
J: TRBJ2-7
DNA: TGTGCCAGCAGTTTTAGGGGGGGACTAGCGGCTCAAAAATCCTACGAGCAGTACTTC
CDR3: CASSFRGGLAAQKSYEQYF

D: -
V: TRBV7-3
size: -
J: TRBJ2-2
DNA: TGTGCCAGCAGCTCCATGCCGAACACCGGGGAGCTGTTTTTT
CDR3: CASSSMPNTGELFF